This is a list of T cell receptor beta chains from one sample in a study of beta chain features in type 1 diabetes. This table comes from immunoSEQ multiplex PCR, and its TCRdb copy is limited to in-frame clones, with some not included. The data contain more than 250,000 clones, roughly 22% of them singletons. Material for sequencing was naive CD4+ T cells from blood. The receptors derive from a woman aged 40 to 50 with type 1 diabetes. The CDR3 runs from the conserved cysteine through the conserved F or W. The order of the fields is V gene, D gene, J gene, clone size, CDR3 protein, CDR3 DNA. D genes are given only for firm matches. Expanded clones are given a class, and other clones once, few, many or no size at all.

TRBV6-5	-	TRBJ2-7	-	CASSYSGMTHEYF	TGTGCCAGCAGTTACTCCGGGATGACGCATGAGTACTTC
TRBV9	-	TRBJ2-2	few	CASSVGLGELFF	TGTGCCAGCAGCGTAGGTCTCGGGGAGCTGTTTTTT
TRBV19	TRBD1	TRBJ1-1	-	CASSRTGSRAEAFF	TGTGCCAGTAGTAGGACAGGGAGCCGAGCTGAAGCTTTCTTT
TRBV7-8	TRBD2	TRBJ2-3	few	CASSFRLAGTDTQYF	TGTGCCAGCAGCTTTCGACTAGCGGGCACAGATACGCAGTATTTT
TRBV9	-	TRBJ1-2	few	CASSHSSGENYGYTF	TGTGCCAGCAGCCACTCCTCAGGGGAAAACTATGGCTACACCTTC
TRBV6-5	-	TRBJ2-5	-	CASTPADRLTQYF	TGTGCCAGCACCCCAGCCGACAGGCTCACCCAGTACTTC
TRBV7-2	-	TRBJ2-7	-	CASSPPTGRAYEQYF	TGTGCCAGCAGCCCCCCGACAGGCAGGGCCTACGAGCAGTACTTC
TRBV6-6	-	TRBJ2-7	few	CASSYQGYEQYF	TGTGCCAGCAGTTACCAGGGGTACGAGCAGTACTTC
TRBV7-3	-	TRBJ1-2	-	CASSPWGREGHGYTF	TGTGCCAGCAGCCCATGGGGCAGGGAGGGGCATGGCTACACCTTC
TRBV29-1	-	TRBJ1-2	few	CSVEGQGSHYGYTF	TGCAGCGTTGAGGGGCAGGGTTCCCACTATGGCTACACCTTC
TRBV25-1	-	TRBJ1-2	few	CASSGYSGGGYGYTF	TGTGCCAGCAGTGGATATTCGGGGGGAGGCTATGGCTACACCTTC
TRBV25-1	TRBD1	TRBJ1-6	-	CATRDRVHSPLHF	TGTGCCACCCGGGACAGGGTTCATTCACCCCTCCACTTT
TRBV29-1	TRBD1	TRBJ1-2	-	CSVGAGGGYGYTF	TGCAGCGTTGGGGCAGGGGGAGGCTATGGCTACACCTTC
TRBV30	-	TRBJ2-3	-	CAWSDGVRDTQYF	TGTGCCTGGAGTGACGGGGTCCGGGATACGCAGTATTTT
TRBV29-1	-	TRBJ1-1	-	CSVEGRAHTEAFF	TGCAGCGTTGAAGGCAGGGCCCACACTGAAGCTTTCTTT
TRBV5-1	-	TRBJ2-4	-	CASSLGLFDIQYF	TGCGCCAGCAGCTTGGGACTTTTTGACATTCAGTACTTC
TRBV6-5	-	TRBJ1-1	-	CASSYSAVMNTEAFF	TGTGCCAGCAGTTACTCTGCGGTCATGAACACTGAAGCTTTCTTT
TRBV9	TRBD1	TRBJ2-1	-	CASGAGTDYNEQFF	TGTGCCAGCGGGGCCGGGACAGACTACAATGAGCAGTTCTTC
TRBV10-3	TRBD1	TRBJ2-3	few	CATLGTGGTDTQYF	TGTGCCACCCTCGGGACAGGGGGCACAGATACGCAGTATTTT
TRBV27	-	TRBJ2-5	few	CASRLQGFGETQYF	TGTGCCAGCAGACTTCAGGGGTTCGGGGAGACCCAGTACTTC
TRBV4-2	TRBD1	TRBJ1-2	few	CASSQPLKITGGLDGYTF	TGTGCCAGCAGCCAACCTCTAAAAATAACAGGGGGTCTGGATGGCTACACCTTC
TRBV25-1	TRBD2	TRBJ2-5	-	CASSDMGRGYQETQYF	TGTGCCAGCAGTGACATGGGGAGGGGTTACCAAGAGACCCAGTACTTC
TRBV6-6	-	TRBJ2-6	few	CASSLRQSGANVLTF	TGTGCCAGCAGTCTGCGACAGTCTGGGGCCAACGTCCTGACTTTC
TRBV29-1	-	TRBJ2-2	-	CSVERGGAGELFF	TGCAGCGTTGAGAGAGGAGGGGCCGGGGAGCTGTTTTTT
TRBV6-1	-	TRBJ1-6	once	CASDFSRNSPLHF	TGTGCCAGCGACTTTTCCCGCAATTCACCCCTCCACTTT
TRBV30	-	TRBJ1-5	-	CAWSVGTFSNQPQHF	TGTGCCTGGAGTGTCGGGACTTTTAGCAATCAGCCCCAGCATTTT
TRBV29-1	-	TRBJ2-1	few	CSAGLRLVNEQFF	TGCAGCGCGGGACTCAGGTTGGTCAATGAGCAGTTCTTC
TRBV28	-	TRBJ1-4	-	CASARRSNEKLFF	TGTGCCAGCGCCCGCAGAAGTAATGAAAAACTGTTTTTT
TRBV5-1	TRBD1	TRBJ1-5	few	CASSSQGDQPQHF	TGCGCCAGCAGCTCACAGGGGGATCAGCCCCAGCATTTT
TRBV14	TRBD1	TRBJ2-1	few	CASSQGRQGLGQFF	TGTGCCAGCAGCCAAGGTAGACAGGGGCTTGGGCAGTTCTTC
TRBV4-3	-	TRBJ1-1	-	CASSQRALRNTEAFF	TGCGCCAGCAGCCAACGAGCTTTGCGGAACACTGAAGCTTTCTTT
TRBV5-4	-	TRBJ1-1	-	CASSPLGRGSGTEAFF	TGTGCCAGCAGCCCCCTCGGTCGGGGGTCGGGGACTGAAGCTTTCTTT
TRBV4-2	-	TRBJ1-1	few	CASSQDRDSALNTEAFF	TGTGCCAGCAGCCAAGATCGCGATTCTGCGCTGAACACTGAAGCTTTCTTT
TRBV5-1	-	TRBJ1-4	few	CASSSLPGEKLFF	TGCGCCAGCAGCTCGCTACCGGGAGAAAAACTGTTTTTT
TRBV21-1	-	TRBJ2-1	-	CASSKGVYWGGINEQFF	TGTGCCAGCAGCAAAGGGGTATATTGGGGGGGCATCAATGAGCAGTTCTTC
TRBV29-1	-	TRBJ2-1	-	CSVVQVSNEQFF	TGCAGCGTTGTGCAGGTTTCCAATGAGCAGTTCTTC
TRBV28	TRBD1	TRBJ1-6	few	CASRPAGGPARGSPLHF	TGTGCCAGCAGACCCGCAGGGGGACCAGCCCGAGGGTCACCCCTCCACTTT
TRBV29-1	-	TRBJ2-1	-	CSVDGGAGNEQFF	TGCAGCGTTGACGGGGGTGCTGGGAATGAGCAGTTCTTC
TRBV4-3	TRBD2	TRBJ2-2	few	CASSRIAGGTGELFF	TGCGCCAGCAGCCGAATAGCGGGAGGTACCGGGGAGCTGTTTTTT
TRBV5-1	TRBD1	TRBJ1-6	-	CASSPNPLGQGNSPLHF	TGCGCCAGCAGCCCAAACCCCCTGGGACAGGGAAATTCACCCCTCCACTTT
TRBV5-1	-	TRBJ1-6	-	CASSLSYNSPLHF	TGCGCCAGCAGCTTGTCGTATAATTCACCCCTCCACTTT
TRBV11-1	-	TRBJ2-3	-	CASSSPADTQYF	TGTGCCAGCAGCTCCCCAGCAGATACGCAGTATTTT
TRBV12-5	TRBD2	TRBJ2-1	-	CASGQKAGGLYEQFF	TGTGCTAGTGGTCAGAAGGCGGGAGGCCTATATGAGCAGTTCTTC
TRBV29-1	TRBD2	TRBJ2-1	few	CSVETGLVKNEQFF	TGCAGCGTGGAAACGGGACTAGTAAAGAATGAGCAGTTCTTC
TRBV30	-	TRBJ1-2	-	CAWSVRQINYGYTF	TGTGCCTGGAGTGTTCGCCAGATTAACTATGGCTACACCTTC
TRBV29-1	TRBD2	TRBJ2-5	-	CSVEKAGGGETQYF	TGCAGCGTTGAAAAAGCGGGAGGGGGGGAGACCCAGTACTTC
TRBV28	TRBD1	TRBJ1-3	-	CASSGQDNSGNTIYF	TGTGCCAGCAGTGGACAGGACAACTCTGGAAACACCATATATTTT
TRBV7-9	-	TRBJ1-2	-	CASSLEQGSGYTF	TGTGCCAGCAGCTTGGAACAGGGTAGTGGCTACACCTTC
TRBV7-9	-	TRBJ1-6	-	CASSPTRGGGSPLHF	TGTGCCAGCAGCCCCACGAGAGGGGGGGGTTCACCCCTCCACTTT
TRBV27	TRBD1	TRBJ2-3	few	CASSLDRERDTQYF	TGTGCCAGCAGTTTGGACAGGGAGAGGGATACGCAGTATTTT
TRBV15	-	TRBJ1-5	-	CATSRDPDQPQHF	TGTGCCACCAGCAGAGATCCGGATCAGCCCCAGCATTTT
TRBV6-1	TRBD1	TRBJ1-5	few	CASRRGTDNQPQHF	TGTGCCAGCAGGAGGGGGACAGACAATCAGCCCCAGCATTTT
TRBV30	TRBD2	TRBJ2-2	-	CAWKGLAGATGELFF	TGTGCCTGGAAAGGACTAGCGGGAGCGACCGGGGAGCTGTTTTTT
TRBV6-4	-	TRBJ2-3	-	CASSSNSDTQYF	TGTGCCAGCAGTTCTAACTCAGATACGCAGTATTTT
TRBV4-2	-	TRBJ2-1	few	CASSATSNSYNEQFF	TGTGCCAGCAGCGCCACTAGTAACTCCTACAATGAGCAGTTCTTC
TRBV29-1	-	TRBJ1-1	few	CSVAGTLNTEAFF	TGCAGCGTCGCCGGGACATTGAACACTGAAGCTTTCTTT
TRBV7-2	TRBD1	TRBJ1-1	-	CASSYRGQSTEAFF	TGTGCCTCTTCTTACAGGGGGCAAAGCACTGAAGCTTTCTTT
TRBV29-1	-	TRBJ1-3	-	CSAEGRSGNTIYF	TGCAGCGCAGAGGGTCGCTCTGGAAACACCATATATTTT
TRBV11-2	-	TRBJ2-2	-	CASSLEGRAGELFF	TGTGCCAGCAGCTTAGAGGGGCGAGCCGGGGAGCTGTTTTTT
TRBV5-6	-	TRBJ2-1	few	CASRRVGEQFF	TGTGCCAGCAGGCGGGTGGGGGAGCAGTTCTTC